What follows describes a single T cell receptor beta chain. These data originate in a study of blood T cell repertoires in COVID-19. Germline V gene data show CDR1 as LNHNV and CDR2 as YYDKDF (reference sequence). The CDR3 has 16 residues. The germline V and J ends were trimmed by 1 base and 8 bases, with 20 bases remaining between them. Allocation to cohorts depended on clinical history reported by the participants. Using immunoSEQ multiplex PCR, the repertoire was profiled, and TCRdb retains in-frame clones only, with some absent. The sample has 200,000 to 250,000 clones; around nine tenths are singletons.

The source of this sequence is a woman in her fifties or sixties with acute COVID-19. The V and J genes are TRBV15 and TRBJ1-1; TRBD1 might be the D (5 bases). Sequencing used PBMCs or T cells enriched from blood (not recorded which). CDR3 DNA: TGTGCCACCAGCAGAGGGAGGGGCCTAAATGGGCAAGAAGCTTTCTTT. Protein product: CATSRGRGLNGQEAFF.